The clone carrying this T cell receptor (beta chain) has a handful of counts. This entry comes from a study of control samples from healthy donors and cancer patients. The germline V gene has CDR1 SEHNR and CDR2 FQNEAQ (reference sequence). The V and J ends lost 1 base and 1 base respectively, with 10 bases between them. The CDR3 has 15 residues. TCRdb's table, derived via immunoSEQ multiplex PCR, lists solely in-frame clones and lacks some. The sample contains 100,000 to 150,000 clones, almost 95% of which appear only once. Input material: PBMCs. The sequence was collected from a man at least 80 years old with head and neck cancer. The genes are TRBV7-9 and TRBJ2-5, with a possible D match to TRBD2 (5 bases). The CDR3 nucleotides read TGTGCCAGCAGCTTAGTTAGCGTCATCCAAGAGACCCAGTACTTC. Encoded protein: CASSLVSVIQETQYF. The full variable domain, in which reference TRBV7-9 and TRBJ2-5 provide the parts outside the CDR3, is DTGVSQNPRHKITKRGQNVTFRCDPISEHNRLYWYRQTLGQGPEFLTYFQNEAQLEKSRLLSDRFSAERPKGSFSTLEIQRTEQGDSAMYLCASSLVSVIQETQYFGPGTRLLVL.